In this sample, the clone carrying this TCR beta chain turned up a few times. This sample was taken from a study of T-cell memory formation after mild COVID-19. TCRdb called the 5' RACE reads again in MiXCR, with one record for every CDR3 protein. The sample gives around 400,000 distinct CDR3 sequences, 24% of which show up once; 7.5% to 10% is in the top ten. Germline assignment: CDR1 SGHRS and CDR2 YFSETQ. J lost 2 bases, V lost 0 bases, and 2 bases had no gene match. The CDR3 is 15 amino acids. The TCR originated in an adult woman who had mild COVID-19 (a few samples of this study predate the infection). Cell type and time point are not known. The V gene is TRBV5-1, the J gene TRBJ2-7; TRBD2 matches at 10 bases. Sequenced: PBMCs or a T cell subset sorted from them (not recorded which). In nucleotides, the CDR3 is TGCGCCAGCAGCTTGGAACTAGCGGGAACCTACGAGCAGTACTTC. Residues: CASSLELAGTYEQYF.